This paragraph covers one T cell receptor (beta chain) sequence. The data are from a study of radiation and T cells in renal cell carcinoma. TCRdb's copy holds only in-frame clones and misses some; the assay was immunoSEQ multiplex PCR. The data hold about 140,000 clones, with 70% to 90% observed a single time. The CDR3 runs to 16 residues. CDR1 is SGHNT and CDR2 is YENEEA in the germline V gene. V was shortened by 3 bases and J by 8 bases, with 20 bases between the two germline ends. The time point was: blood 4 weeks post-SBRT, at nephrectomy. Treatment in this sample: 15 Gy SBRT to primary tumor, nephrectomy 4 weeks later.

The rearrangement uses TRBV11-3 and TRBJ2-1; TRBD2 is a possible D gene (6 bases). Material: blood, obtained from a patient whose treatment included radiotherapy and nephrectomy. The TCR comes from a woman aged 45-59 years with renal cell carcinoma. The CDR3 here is CASSLGGDSGMDEQFF. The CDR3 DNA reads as TGTGCCAGCAGCTTGGGTGGGGACTCGGGTATGGATGAGCAGTTCTTC.